A selection of T cell receptor beta chains follows, all from one sample in a study of spatial heterogeneity in lung cancer. TCRdb re-analysed the 5' RACE reads in MiXCR, keeping a single row per CDR3 protein. This table holds 7,500 to 9,500 distinct CDR3 sequences, 6.5% to 8% found once. Sample: PBMCs, taken at surgery. The receptor set was obtained from a female donor with early-stage non-small cell lung cancer. Each CDR3 is given with its conserved first and last residue. D genes are given only for firm matches. Size tells how often a clone was seen (once, few, many) or the class of an expanded clone, and some rows leave it out.

cdr3_length: 14; d_call: .; v_call: TRBV2; j_call: TRBJ2-1; clone_size: .; cdr3_nt: TGTGCCAGCAGTGAATTGGTGGTTTTGGGTGAGCAGTTCTTC; cdr3_aa: CASSELVVLGEQFF
cdr3_length: 12; d_call: .; v_call: TRBV12-3/TRBV12-4; j_call: TRBJ2-6; clone_size: many; cdr3_nt: TGTGCTTCGCGGTTTGGGGCCAACGTCCTGACTTTC; cdr3_aa: CASRFGANVLTF
cdr3_length: 16; d_call: TRBD2; v_call: TRBV7-9; j_call: TRBJ2-6; clone_size: medium-sized; cdr3_nt: TGTGCCAGCAGCCTCCTTGGGGGGGCTGGGGCCAACGTCCTGACTTTC; cdr3_aa: CASSLLGGAGANVLTF
cdr3_length: 14; d_call: .; v_call: TRBV3-1; j_call: TRBJ2-1; clone_size: many; cdr3_nt: TGTGCCAGCAGCCAATCTTTTGCTAGTGATGAGCAGTTCTTC; cdr3_aa: CASSQSFASDEQFF
cdr3_length: 13; d_call: .; v_call: TRBV20-1; j_call: TRBJ2-7; clone_size: few; cdr3_nt: TGCAGTGCTTCCGCGGGGGCCGCCTACGAGCAGTACTTC; cdr3_aa: CSASAGAAYEQYF
cdr3_length: 13; d_call: .; v_call: TRBV28; j_call: TRBJ2-7; clone_size: many; cdr3_nt: TGTGCCAGTAGAAGCCCCCAGGGCTACGAGCAGTACTTC; cdr3_aa: CASRSPQGYEQYF
cdr3_length: 13; d_call: .; v_call: TRBV7-2; j_call: TRBJ2-5; clone_size: .; cdr3_nt: TGTGCCAGCAGTGTGGGCAGGTCCGGGACCCAGTACTTC; cdr3_aa: CASSVGRSGTQYF
cdr3_length: 16; d_call: .; v_call: TRBV28; j_call: TRBJ1-5; clone_size: many; cdr3_nt: TGTGCCAGCAGTCTCGCGGGGGGGACGCACGGGGAGCCCCAGCATTTT; cdr3_aa: CASSLAGGTHGEPQHF
cdr3_length: 12; d_call: .; v_call: TRBV18; j_call: TRBJ2-7; clone_size: medium-sized; cdr3_nt: TGTGCCAGCTCACCAGGAGGAGGCGAGCAGTACTTC; cdr3_aa: CASSPGGGEQYF
cdr3_length: 15; d_call: TRBD1; v_call: TRBV6-5; j_call: TRBJ1-6; clone_size: many; cdr3_nt: TGTGCCAGCAACAGGGGGCTCCCAGGGGGTTCACCCCTCCACTTT; cdr3_aa: CASNRGLPGGSPLHF
cdr3_length: 12; d_call: .; v_call: TRBV7-2; j_call: TRBJ2-1; clone_size: .; cdr3_nt: TGTGCCAGCAGCTTGTCGGCCCAGGGCCAGTTCTTC; cdr3_aa: CASSLSAQGQFF
cdr3_length: 15; d_call: TRBD1; v_call: TRBV11-2; j_call: TRBJ2-7; clone_size: many; cdr3_nt: TGTGCCAGCAGCTTAGGGGACAGGGGGTCCTACGAGCAGTACTTC; cdr3_aa: CASSLGDRGSYEQYF
cdr3_length: 12; d_call: .; v_call: TRBV6-6; j_call: TRBJ1-1; clone_size: medium-sized; cdr3_nt: TGTGCCAGCAGGACTGAGGGCACTGAAGCTTTCTTT; cdr3_aa: CASRTEGTEAFF
cdr3_length: 15; d_call: .; v_call: TRBV30; j_call: TRBJ1-6; clone_size: few; cdr3_nt: TGTGCCTGGAGCGCCAGGGGATCTCGCAATTCACCCCTCCACTTT; cdr3_aa: CAWSARGSRNSPLHF
cdr3_length: 15; d_call: TRBD1; v_call: TRBV10-3; j_call: TRBJ1-2; clone_size: many; cdr3_nt: TGTGCCATCAGTGAGTCCGGGACAGGGGACTATGGCTACACCTTC; cdr3_aa: CAISESGTGDYGYTF
cdr3_length: 12; d_call: .; v_call: TRBV7-9; j_call: TRBJ2-5; clone_size: many; cdr3_nt: TGTGCCAGCAGCGACATAACAGAGACCCAGTACTTC; cdr3_aa: CASSDITETQYF
cdr3_length: 15; d_call: .; v_call: TRBV4-1; j_call: TRBJ1-2; clone_size: medium-sized; cdr3_nt: TGCGCCAGCAGCCAACCCCCGGAAGCCTACTATGGCTACACCTTC; cdr3_aa: CASSQPPEAYYGYTF
cdr3_length: 12; d_call: .; v_call: TRBV5-1; j_call: TRBJ2-3; clone_size: medium-sized; cdr3_nt: TGCGCCAGCAGCTTGGTGGACGATACGCAGTATTTT; cdr3_aa: CASSLVDDTQYF
cdr3_length: 16; d_call: TRBD2; v_call: TRBV9; j_call: TRBJ2-2; clone_size: many; cdr3_nt: TGTGCCAGCAGCATTAGCGGGGGGGCCTTCAGCGGGGAGCTGTTTTTT; cdr3_aa: CASSISGGAFSGELFF
cdr3_length: 12; d_call: TRBD1; v_call: TRBV29-1; j_call: TRBJ1-1; clone_size: medium-sized; cdr3_nt: TGCAGCGCGGACAGGGCGAACACTGAAGCTTTCTTT; cdr3_aa: CSADRANTEAFF
cdr3_length: 17; d_call: .; v_call: TRBV9; j_call: TRBJ2-7; clone_size: many; cdr3_nt: TGTGCCAGCAGCGTTACAGGAACGAACGAAGGCTCCTACGAGCAGTACTTC; cdr3_aa: CASSVTGTNEGSYEQYF
cdr3_length: 19; d_call: TRBD1; v_call: TRBV24-1; j_call: TRBJ2-6; clone_size: many; cdr3_nt: TGTGCCACCAGTGACCCTCAACAGGGGTCTTACTCTGGGGCCAACGTCCTGACTTTC; cdr3_aa: CATSDPQQGSYSGANVLTF
cdr3_length: 13; d_call: .; v_call: TRBV29-1; j_call: TRBJ2-1; clone_size: .; cdr3_nt: TGCAGCGCCGAAGGGGACTTCAACAATGAGCAGTTCTTC; cdr3_aa: CSAEGDFNNEQFF
cdr3_length: 16; d_call: TRBD1; v_call: TRBV28; j_call: TRBJ2-7; clone_size: many; cdr3_nt: TGTGCCAGCAGTTTCGGACAGGGGGTTGGTTCCTACGAGCAGTACTTC; cdr3_aa: CASSFGQGVGSYEQYF
cdr3_length: 13; d_call: .; v_call: TRBV24-1; j_call: TRBJ2-3; clone_size: few; cdr3_nt: TGTGCCACCAGTTCTGGCGGTACAGATACGCAGTATTTT; cdr3_aa: CATSSGGTDTQYF
cdr3_length: 15; d_call: .; v_call: TRBV5-1; j_call: TRBJ1-1; clone_size: .; cdr3_nt: TGCGCCAGCAGCTTGCGTGGAGTATCGAACACTGAAGCTTTCTTT; cdr3_aa: CASSLRGVSNTEAFF
cdr3_length: 13; d_call: .; v_call: TRBV11-2; j_call: TRBJ2-5; clone_size: large; cdr3_nt: TGTGCCAGCAGCATACAGGACCAAGAGACCCAGTACTTC; cdr3_aa: CASSIQDQETQYF
cdr3_length: 16; d_call: TRBD2; v_call: TRBV5-1; j_call: TRBJ2-1; clone_size: many; cdr3_nt: TGCGCCAGCAGCTTACTGGCTAGCGGGGGGAACAATGAGCAGTTCTTC; cdr3_aa: CASSLLASGGNNEQFF
cdr3_length: 13; d_call: .; v_call: TRBV29-1; j_call: TRBJ1-1; clone_size: many; cdr3_nt: TGCAGCGTTGATATCGGCAGAGACACTGAAGCTTTCTTT; cdr3_aa: CSVDIGRDTEAFF
cdr3_length: 14; d_call: TRBD1; v_call: TRBV12-3/TRBV12-4; j_call: TRBJ2-5; clone_size: few; cdr3_nt: TGTGCCAGCAGAGTCGACAGGGGCCCAGAGACCCAGTACTTC; cdr3_aa: CASRVDRGPETQYF
cdr3_length: 17; d_call: .; v_call: TRBV18; j_call: TRBJ1-6; clone_size: medium-sized; cdr3_nt: TGTGCCAGCTCACTTCAAGATCCGGGACGGTATAATTCACCCCTCCACTTT; cdr3_aa: CASSLQDPGRYNSPLHF
cdr3_length: 14; d_call: .; v_call: TRBV5-5; j_call: TRBJ1-3; clone_size: .; cdr3_nt: TGTGCCAGCAGCTGGGGAGTTTCTGGAAACACCATATATTTT; cdr3_aa: CASSWGVSGNTIYF
cdr3_length: 13; d_call: .; v_call: TRBV20-1; j_call: TRBJ1-2; clone_size: medium-sized; cdr3_nt: TGCAGTGCTAGAGCCGGGTCCAACTATGGCTACACCTTC; cdr3_aa: CSARAGSNYGYTF
cdr3_length: 13; d_call: TRBD1; v_call: TRBV27; j_call: TRBJ1-2; clone_size: .; cdr3_nt: TGTGCCAGCAGTTTACAACAGGGGAGCGGCTACACCTTC; cdr3_aa: CASSLQQGSGYTF
cdr3_length: 17; d_call: .; v_call: TRBV19; j_call: TRBJ2-2; clone_size: many; cdr3_nt: TGTGCCAGTAGTATCCCCTCCAGCGGCACCAACACCGGGGAGCTGTTTTTT; cdr3_aa: CASSIPSSGTNTGELFF
cdr3_length: 14; d_call: TRBD1; v_call: TRBV7-2; j_call: TRBJ2-3; clone_size: .; cdr3_nt: TGTGCCAGCAGCTTAGCGGGACAGGGTGATACGCAGTATTTT; cdr3_aa: CASSLAGQGDTQYF
cdr3_length: 14; d_call: .; v_call: TRBV12-3/TRBV12-4; j_call: TRBJ2-1; clone_size: many; cdr3_nt: TGTGCCAGCAGCCCAAGGCGGGAATTGGGTGAGCAGTTCTTC; cdr3_aa: CASSPRRELGEQFF
cdr3_length: 14; d_call: .; v_call: TRBV20-1; j_call: TRBJ1-4; clone_size: many; cdr3_nt: TGCAGTGCTAGAGATTGGGCAGGACCTGAAAAACTGTTTTTT; cdr3_aa: CSARDWAGPEKLFF
cdr3_length: 14; d_call: TRBD1; v_call: TRBV12-3/TRBV12-4; j_call: TRBJ1-4; clone_size: many; cdr3_nt: TGTGCCAGCAGTTTTGGGACAGGGAGTGAAAAACTGTTTTTT; cdr3_aa: CASSFGTGSEKLFF
cdr3_length: 14; d_call: TRBD1; v_call: TRBV10-3; j_call: TRBJ2-1; clone_size: few; cdr3_nt: TGTGCCATCACCCCTGGACAGGGGGCGAATGAGCAGTTCTTC; cdr3_aa: CAITPGQGANEQFF
cdr3_length: 16; d_call: TRBD1; v_call: TRBV28; j_call: TRBJ2-5; clone_size: many; cdr3_nt: TGTGCCAGCAGTTCTGGCCGGACAGGACCCCAAGAGACCCAGTACTTC; cdr3_aa: CASSSGRTGPQETQYF
cdr3_length: 14; d_call: .; v_call: TRBV28; j_call: TRBJ1-5; clone_size: many; cdr3_nt: TGTGCCAGCAGTTTAGTTGAGGGTAGACAGCCCCAGCATTTT; cdr3_aa: CASSLVEGRQPQHF
cdr3_length: 14; d_call: .; v_call: TRBV5-1; j_call: TRBJ1-1; clone_size: many; cdr3_nt: TGCGCCAGCAGTATGGACAGCACGAACACTGAAGCTTTCTTT; cdr3_aa: CASSMDSTNTEAFF
cdr3_length: 15; d_call: .; v_call: TRBV20-1; j_call: TRBJ2-7; clone_size: .; cdr3_nt: TGCAGTGCTAGAGGTACAGGGAAAGGATTCAACGAGCAGTACTTC; cdr3_aa: CSARGTGKGFNEQYF
cdr3_length: 13; d_call: .; v_call: TRBV28; j_call: TRBJ2-3; clone_size: .; cdr3_nt: TGTGCCAGCAGTTCAACGGCGACAGATACGCAGTATTTT; cdr3_aa: CASSSTATDTQYF
cdr3_length: 14; d_call: .; v_call: TRBV28; j_call: TRBJ1-2; clone_size: many; cdr3_nt: TGTGCCAGCAGTTTAACGTCAGATAACTATGGCTACACCTTC; cdr3_aa: CASSLTSDNYGYTF
cdr3_length: 14; d_call: TRBD2; v_call: TRBV11-2; j_call: TRBJ2-1; clone_size: many; cdr3_nt: TGTGCCAGCAGCTACGGTAGCGGGATTGGTGAGCAGTTCTTC; cdr3_aa: CASSYGSGIGEQFF
cdr3_length: 14; d_call: .; v_call: TRBV20-1; j_call: TRBJ2-7; clone_size: many; cdr3_nt: TGCAGTGCTAGTTATAGCGGAGGCTCCTACGAGCAGTACTTC; cdr3_aa: CSASYSGGSYEQYF
cdr3_length: 16; d_call: TRBD2; v_call: TRBV5-5; j_call: TRBJ2-3; clone_size: many; cdr3_nt: TGTGCCAGCAGCCGGGAGGGCAGGGCGGCTTGGATTACGCAGTATTTT; cdr3_aa: CASSREGRAAWITQYF
cdr3_length: 15; d_call: TRBD2; v_call: TRBV11-2; j_call: TRBJ2-3; clone_size: many; cdr3_nt: TGTGCCAGCAGAAAGACTAGCGGGAGTACAGATACGCAGTATTTT; cdr3_aa: CASRKTSGSTDTQYF
cdr3_length: 17; d_call: TRBD2; v_call: TRBV5-1; j_call: TRBJ2-1; clone_size: many; cdr3_nt: TGCGCCAGCAGCTTGGCCGGACGGGCTGGTAGCGGGATGTCGCAGTTCTTC; cdr3_aa: CASSLAGRAGSGMSQFF
cdr3_length: 17; d_call: TRBD1; v_call: TRBV5-1; j_call: TRBJ2-2; clone_size: many; cdr3_nt: TGCGCCAGCAGCTTGGCCTTACAGGGGAGAGACACCGGGGAGCTGTTTTTT; cdr3_aa: CASSLALQGRDTGELFF
cdr3_length: 16; d_call: .; v_call: TRBV5-4; j_call: TRBJ2-3; clone_size: many; cdr3_nt: TGTGCCAGCAGCTTCAAGATTCTGGGCGGCACAGATACGCAGTATTTT; cdr3_aa: CASSFKILGGTDTQYF
cdr3_length: 14; d_call: .; v_call: TRBV5-1; j_call: TRBJ1-6; clone_size: medium-sized; cdr3_nt: TGCGCCAGCAGCTTGGAGGCCACCCCTTCACCCCTCCACTTT; cdr3_aa: CASSLEATPSPLHF